A single sample is the source of the 29 T cell receptor beta chains below, sequenced in a study of response to subunit inactivated influenza vaccine. MiXCR, applied by TCRdb to the RT-PCR reads, yields one record per CDR3 protein. The sample contains hundreds of thousands of distinct CDR3 sequences, about 25% of which appear only once. Specimen: CD4+ T cells sorted from PBMCs, collected 5 days after vaccination. These receptors were collected from a man in his fifties or sixties who received an inactivated influenza vaccine.

The sample holds a few counts of this clonotype. This rearrangement joins TRBV7-9 to TRBJ1-2; the D is unclear. This CDR3 spans 12 amino acids. V shed 5 bases and J shed 4 bases, with 8 bases lying between them. Per the germline V gene, CDR1 is SEHNR and CDR2 is FQNEAQ (reference sequence). The chain's CDR3 is CASSVDAYGYTF. The CDR3 DNA reads TGTGCCAGCAGCGTTGATGCCTATGGCTACACCTTC. Based on the CDR3 plus reference TRBV7-9 and TRBJ1-2, the full variable domain is DTGVSQNPRHKITKRGQNVTFRCDPISEHNRLYWYRQTLGQGPEFLTYFQNEAQLEKSRLLSDRFSAERPKGSFSTLEIQRTEQGDSAMYLCASSVDAYGYTFGSGTRLTVV.

This clonotype has only a few counts. The chain uses TRBV12-3 or TRBV12-4 and TRBJ2-5; TRBD2 agrees at 7 bases. The J segment lost 5 bases and the V segment lost 6 bases, leaving 6 bases of the junction unmatched. CDR3 size: 13 residues. The CDR3: CASRKAGLETQYF. CDR3 DNA sequence: TGTGCCAGCAGGAAAGCGGGATTGGAGACCCAGTACTTC.

This clonotype was picked up a small number of times. This chain links TRBV12-3 or TRBV12-4 with TRBJ2-7, with D unclear. The CDR3 contains 14 residues. Between the trimmed V and J ends, which lost 6 bases and 2 bases, there was a span of 14 bases. The CDR3 DNA reads as TGTGCCAGCAGGCCTATAGGCGGAACCTACGAGCAGTACTTC. It specifies CASRPIGGTYEQYF.

The chain links TRBV7-9 to TRBJ2-5, with D perhaps TRBD2 (6 bases). Between the trimmed V and J ends, which lost 6 bases and 5 bases, there was a span of 19 bases. Germline V lookup: CDR1 SEHNR, CDR2 FQNEAQ (reference sequence). The CDR3 is made up of 15 amino acids. In DNA form, the CDR3 reads TGTGCCAGCAGTCCCACGGTATCAGGGACTGAGACCCAGTACTTC. Residues: CASSPTVSGTETQYF.

The chain combines TRBV20-1 with TRBJ2-2; the D call may be TRBD1 or TRBD2 (6 bases each). The CDR3 covers 16 residues. V lost 5 bases to trimming and J lost 5 bases, with 21 bases between them. Germline V gives CDR1 DFQATT, CDR2 SNEGSKA (reference sequence). The CDR3 sequence: CSAPSLGGRVTGELFF. The CDR3 DNA reads as TGCAGTGCTCCCTCTCTCGGGGGCCGGGTGACCGGGGAGCTGTTTTTT.

This clonotype was found a few times. The chain recombines TRBV25-1 with TRBJ1-3, with D unresolved. Germline V gene data show CDR1 as MGHDK and CDR2 as SYGVNS. V was clipped by 8 bases and J by 0 bases, with 11 bases between them. The length of the CDR3 is 14 residues. CDR3 amino acids: CASSWGTSGNTIYF. The CDR3 bases are TGTGCCAGCTCCTGGGGTACCTCTGGAAACACCATATATTTT.

The rearrangement joins TRBV7-9 to TRBJ2-7; TRBD1 matches 10 bases. This CDR3 comprises 15 residues. Germline-derived CDR1 and CDR2 are SEHNR and FQNEAQ (reference sequence). With 3 bases clipped from V and 0 bases from J, the junction kept 2 bases outside the gene matches. CDR3 protein: CASSLTGGASYEQYF. The CDR3 coding sequence is TGTGCCAGCAGCTTGACAGGGGGCGCCTCCTACGAGCAGTACTTC.

This clonotype was seen just once. The V gene is TRBV5-1, the J gene TRBJ1-6; D unresolved. Trimming removed 2 bases at V and 8 bases at J, with 11 bases between. CDR1 and CDR2 (germline): SGHRS, YFSETQ. The CDR3 extends over 14 amino acids. DNA for the CDR3: TGCGCCAGCAGCTTATCCAGACAACATTCACCCCTCCACTTT. Protein product: CASSLSRQHSPLHF.

This clonotype has a single count. The chain has TRBV20-1 and TRBJ2-7; TRBD1 aligns across 11 bases. The CDR3 loop spans 14 amino acids. V shed 5 bases, J shed 1 base, and the junction held 4 bases outside the gene matches. Per the germline V gene, CDR1 is DFQATT and CDR2 is SNEGSKA (reference sequence). CDR3 in DNA: TGCAGTGCTGGTGGACAGGGGGCATCCTACGAGCAGTACTTC. Encoded protein: CSAGGQGASYEQYF.

This clonotype has only one observation. The V and J genes are TRBV6-2 or TRBV6-3 and TRBJ2-7; 8 positions agree with TRBD1. Germline-derived CDR1 and CDR2 are MNHEY and SVGEGT. The CDR3 extends over 14 amino acids. Trimming cost V 4 bases and J 11 bases; bases outside gene matches: 13. The CDR3 nucleotides are TGTGCCAGCAGTTCCCCCGGTCAGGGGGCAGTGAAGTACTTC. Its protein product is CASSSPGQGAVKYF.

This chain connects TRBV10-3 to TRBJ1-1; D is possibly TRBD1 (5 bases). V lost 2 bases to trimming and J lost 2 bases, with 15 bases between them. Germline V lookup: CDR1 ENHRY, CDR2 SYGVKD. The CDR3 loop spans 16 amino acids. The DNA for the CDR3 is TGTGCCATCAGTGAGCCCCCGGGACTGAAAAACACTGAAGCTTTCTTT. As protein: CAISEPPGLKNTEAFF.

V and J are TRBV12-3 or TRBV12-4 and TRBJ2-2; 11 nucleotides line up with TRBD2. The J segment lost 1 base and the V segment lost 6 bases, leaving 10 bases of the junction unmatched. The CDR3 totals 18 residues. In nucleotides, the CDR3 is TGTGCCAGCAGCGTCCCCGGGCTAGCGGGGGGGAACACCGGGGAGCTGTTTTTT. Its protein is CASSVPGLAGGNTGELFF.

This clonotype came up a few times. The CDR3 nucleotides are TGTGCCAGCACCTCACAGGGGGCGAGTACTGAAGCTTTCTTT. Translated, it gives CASTSQGASTEAFF. This sequence joins TRBV28 and TRBJ1-1; 9 positions agree with TRBD1. CDR1 and CDR2 (germline): MDHEN, SYDVKM. The CDR3 has 14 residues. Unmatched junction bases numbered 8, after V lost 7 bases and J lost 5 bases.

The V gene is TRBV20-1, the J gene TRBJ1-4; 8 bases align to TRBD1. V was pared by 3 bases and J by 10 bases, with 13 bases of the junction left unmatched. Germline V lookup: CDR1 DFQATT, CDR2 SNEGSKA (reference sequence). There are 15 residues in the CDR3. Written as DNA, the CDR3 is TGCAGTGCTAGCCTTATGACAGGGGAAGGCGGAAAACTGTTTTTT. Protein: CSASLMTGEGGKLFF.

This clonotype has only a few counts. The J gene is TRBJ1-2, the V gene TRBV3-1; no reliable D call. CDR3 size: 15 residues. V shed 3 bases and J shed 0 bases, with 11 bases lying between them. Per the germline V gene, CDR1 is LGHDT and CDR2 is YNNKEL (reference sequence). The CDR3 region has the DNA TGTGCCAGCAGCCAGGAGACCACAACTAACTATGGCTACACCTTC. Translation: CASSQETTTNYGYTF.

The chain uses TRBV2 and TRBJ1-3; possible D gene TRBD1, 5 bases. With 6 bases removed from V and 5 bases from J, the gap between germline ends came to 14 bases. Germline-derived CDR1 and CDR2 are SNHLY and FYNNEI. The CDR3 consists of 14 residues. CDR3 nucleotide sequence: TGTGCCAGCAGCCTCGGGACGGGAAGAAACACCATATATTTT. It is translated as CASSLGTGRNTIYF.

A few counts support this clonotype. The chain uses TRBV6-2 or TRBV6-3 and TRBJ1-6; perhaps TRBD1 as D (6 bases). CDR3 length: 15 residues. V lost 1 base and J lost 10, with 14 bases in between. Germline V CDR1 and CDR2: MNHEY, SVGEGT. The CDR3 sequence: CASSYFSGVGSPLHF. Here the CDR3 DNA reads TGTGCCAGCAGTTACTTTTCAGGGGTCGGATCACCCCTCCACTTT.

The V and J genes are TRBV12-3 or TRBV12-4 and TRBJ2-7; D uncertain. This CDR3 region has 14 residues. Between the trimmed V and J ends, which lost 5 bases and 0 bases, there was a span of 11 bases. This chain's CDR3 is CASSRSTSSYEQYF. The CDR3 nucleotides read TGTGCCAGCAGTCGATCGACATCCTCCTACGAGCAGTACTTC.

The rearrangement uses TRBV7-2 and TRBJ2-5; D possibly corresponds to TRBD2 (5 bases). Germline-derived CDR1 and CDR2 are SGHTA and FQGNSA. The ends were cut back, 1 base at V and 9 bases at J, with 9 bases in the middle. This CDR3 is 12 amino acids long. CDR3 nucleotides: TGTGCCAGCAGCTTAGAACTAGGTCCCCAGTACTTC. Translation: CASSLELGPQYF. Variable domain in full (rest from reference TRBV7-2 and TRBJ2-5): GAGVSQSPSNKVTEKGKDVELRCDPISGHTALYWYRQSLGQGLEFLIYFQGNSAPDKSGLPSDRFSAERTGGSVSTLTIQRTQQEDSAVYLCASSLELGPQYFGPGTRLLVL.

This clonotype was detected ten times or more. V usage is TRBV24-1 and J usage is TRBJ2-2, with TRBD1 as a possible D gene (6 bases). CDR3 length equals 12 residues. Germline CDR1 and CDR2: KGHDR and SFDVKD. V lost 10 bases to trimming and J lost 6 bases, with 11 bases between them. In nucleotides, the CDR3 is TGTGCCACAAGTAACAGGGCCGGGGAGCTGTTTTTT. Its protein product is CATSNRAGELFF.

This clonotype was picked up many times. The genes are TRBV20-1 and TRBJ2-3, with 11 bases fitting TRBD2. The CDR3 spans 13 residues. Germline trimming cut 6 bases from V and 4 bases from J; bases unmatched to any gene: 3. The germline gives CDR1 DFQATT, CDR2 SNEGSKA (reference sequence). CDR3 loop: CSALAGGPDTQYF. The CDR3 DNA sequence: TGCAGTGCCTTAGCGGGAGGGCCAGATACGCAGTATTTT.

This clonotype has a count of ten or more. CDR3 in DNA: TGTGCCAGCAGTTTAGGGGGGGCTAGCACAGATACGCAGTATTTT. Protein sequence: CASSLGGASTDTQYF. J is TRBJ2-3 and V is TRBV28; a weak D match, TRBD2 (7 bases). The V and J ends lost 2 bases and 0 bases respectively, with 9 bases between them. CDR3 length: 15 residues. Looked up from germline, CDR1 is MDHEN and CDR2 is SYDVKM.

Points on this clonotype: Because the CDR3 is missing its conserved closing phenylalanine or tryptophan, this is likely a read error. The chain combines TRBV12-3 or TRBV12-4 with TRBJ2-1, with 7 bases identical to TRBD2. J was trimmed by 7 bases and V by 1 base; bases with no gene match: 4. CDR3 size: 14 residues. The CDR3 region is CASSLGLARNEQFL. As DNA, the CDR3 is TGTGCCAGCAGTTTAGGACTAGCAAGGAATGAGCAGTTCCTC.

This clonotype was seen only a few times. The junction departs from germline at one end; a sequencing error may be responsible. The gene calls are TRBV7-7 and TRBJ2-5; D is uncertain. CDR1 is SSHAT, CDR2 FNYEAQ, per germline (reference sequence). The length of the CDR3 is 13 residues. CDR3 DNA sequence: TGTGCTAGCAGCTTAACCCTACAAGAGACCCAGTACTTC. It encodes CASSLTLQETQYF.

The rearrangement links TRBV20-1 to TRBJ2-7; a possible D gene is TRBD1 (5 bases). Germline V lookup: CDR1 DFQATT, CDR2 SNEGSKA (reference sequence). This CDR3 is 17 amino acids long. V lost 0 bases and J lost 2, with 20 bases in between. The CDR3 region has the DNA TGCAGTGCTAGAGATGTGTTTGGGGTTGACAGACCCTACGAGCAGTACTTC. Its protein is CSARDVFGVDRPYEQYF.

This clonotype was observed a handful of times. This sequence joins TRBV5-1 and TRBJ2-7; 7 nucleotides match TRBD2. Germline loops: CDR1 SGHRS, CDR2 YFSETQ. There are 16 residues in the CDR3. The junction had 13 bases not matched to a gene; V was cut back by 1 base and J by 6 bases. The DNA for the CDR3 is TGCGCCAGCAGCTTGATCATCGAGCGGGGTGATCGCGAGCAGTACTTC. This gives the protein CASSLIIERGDREQYF.

This chain connects TRBV20-1 to TRBJ2-7; 9 bases agree with TRBD1. Per germline, CDR1 DFQATT and CDR2 SNEGSKA (reference sequence). The trim removed 0 bases at V and 3 bases at J, leaving 9 bases unmatched. This CDR3 region has 16 residues. The CDR3 sequence is CSARDATGGGLYEQYF. Written as DNA, the CDR3 is TGCAGTGCTAGAGACGCCACAGGGGGCGGCCTCTACGAGCAGTACTTC.

The chain couples TRBV6-1 to TRBJ1-5; D uncertain. The germline V and J ends were trimmed by 5 bases and 4 bases, with 9 bases remaining between them. The CDR3 has 13 amino acids. Per germline, CDR1 MNHNS and CDR2 SASEGT. The CDR3 sequence: CASSRGLNQPQHF. The CDR3 nucleotides read TGTGCCAGCAGTAGAGGGTTAAATCAGCCCCAGCATTTT.

The chain links TRBV6-5 to TRBJ2-3, with 7 nucleotides matching TRBD2. In germline, CDR1 is MNHEY, CDR2 SVGAGI. Trimming cost V 0 bases and J 2 bases; bases outside gene matches: 5. The CDR3 runs to 16 residues. CDR3 in amino acids: CASSYSPSGVTDTQYF. In DNA, the CDR3 is TGTGCCAGCAGTTACTCGCCTAGCGGCGTCACAGATACGCAGTATTTT.